These 22 T cell receptor beta chains were all obtained from the same sample, sequenced in a study of OX40 agonist ivuxolimab in advanced cancers. Only in-frame clones appear in the TCRdb table, and some are missing; sequencing was by immunoSEQ multiplex PCR. In the table there are 55,000 to 75,000 clones, roughly 80% of which are singletons. The input for sequencing was CD4+ or CD8+ T cells sorted from blood, taken in a trial of the OX40 agonist ivuxolimab. The receptors were gathered from an adult with an advanced solid tumor such as melanoma, head and neck, liver or kidney cancer.

This rearrangement joins TRBV19 to TRBJ1-1; tentative D call: TRBD1 (5 bases). This CDR3 contains 14 residues. Germline V lookup: CDR1 LNHDA, CDR2 SQIVND (reference sequence). V was pared by 1 base and J by 5 bases, with 11 bases between. The CDR3 reads CASSIVPRATEAFF. In nucleotides, the CDR3 is TGTGCCAGTAGTATAGTTCCCAGGGCAACTGAAGCTTTCTTT. The full variable domain, with the rest looked up from reference TRBV19 and TRBJ1-1, is DGGITQSPKYLFRKEGQNVTLSCEQNLNHDAMYWYRQDPGQGLRLIYYSQIVNDFQKGDIAEGYSVSREKKESFPLTVTSAQKNPTAFYLCASSIVPRATEAFFGQGTRLTVV.

The chain uses TRBV5-6 and TRBJ2-7; either TRBD1 or TRBD2 may supply D (5 bases each). This CDR3 spans 15 amino acids. Germline V CDR1 and CDR2: SGHDT, YYEEEE. V lost 2 bases, J lost 3 bases, and 15 bases lay in between. The CDR3 coding sequence is TGTGCCAGCAGCTTTTCGAGGGGCTTATACTACGAGCAGTACTTC. Amino acids: CASSFSRGLYYEQYF.

This rearrangement joins TRBV11-1 to TRBJ2-5; 8 positions agree with TRBD2. The germline CDR1 and CDR2 sequences are SGHAT and FQDESV (reference sequence). This CDR3 spans 15 amino acids. Germline trimming cut 5 bases from V and 5 bases from J; bases unmatched to any gene: 10. Here the CDR3 reads CASSLGTSRFETQYF. CDR3 nucleotides: TGTGCCAGCAGCCTAGGGACTAGTCGTTTCGAGACCCAGTACTTC.

CDR3 coding DNA: TGTGCCAGCACCGCTACCGGACCATCCTACAATGAGCAGTTCTTC. Translation gives CASTATGPSYNEQFF. The V gene is TRBV2, the J gene TRBJ2-1, with D unclear. V lost 7 bases to trimming and J lost 1 base, with 14 bases between them. This CDR3 region has 15 residues. Germline V gene lookup returns CDR1 SNHLY and CDR2 FYNNEI.

This chain uses TRBV28 with TRBJ1-5; 9 positions agree with TRBD1. J lost 7 bases, V lost 5 bases, and 6 bases had no gene match. The CDR3 is 14 residues long. CDR1 MDHEN and CDR2 SYDVKM come from the germline V gene. As DNA, the CDR3 is TGTGCCAGCAGTGGGACAGGGAATAGCCAGCCCCAGCATTTT. Its translation is CASSGTGNSQPQHF.

The chain has TRBV19 and TRBJ1-5; possible D gene TRBD1, 5 bases. The germline V gene has CDR1 LNHDA and CDR2 SQIVND (reference sequence). The V end was cut by 3 bases, the J end by 8 bases, with 8 bases between. The CDR3 covers 12 residues. The CDR3 region is CASSIQGEPQHF. The CDR3 nucleotides read TGTGCCAGTAGTATCCAAGGGGAGCCCCAGCATTTT. The whole variable domain, filled in from reference TRBV19 and TRBJ1-5, reads DGGITQSPKYLFRKEGQNVTLSCEQNLNHDAMYWYRQDPGQGLRLIYYSQIVNDFQKGDIAEGYSVSREKKESFPLTVTSAQKNPTAFYLCASSIQGEPQHFGDGTRLSIL.

The CDR3 sequence is CASSGGGSKETQYF. Written as DNA, the CDR3 is TGTGCCAGCAGCGGGGGGGGCTCCAAGGAAACCCAGTACTTC. The V gene is TRBV7-8, the J gene TRBJ2-5; TRBD2 is a possible D gene (7 bases). The V gene lost 5 bases and the J gene lost 8 bases, with 18 bases spanning the gap. The germline V gene encodes CDR1 SGHVS and CDR2 FQNEAQ. The length of the CDR3 is 14 residues.

The chain has TRBV6-5 and TRBJ2-1, with TRBD1 matching 7 bases. V lost 6 bases, J lost 6 bases, and 8 bases stayed unmatched. Germline assignment: CDR1 MNHEY and CDR2 SVGAGI. This CDR3 has 14 amino acids. The CDR3: CASRHTGAFNEQFF. CDR3 DNA sequence: TGTGCCAGCAGACATACAGGGGCCTTCAATGAGCAGTTCTTC.

V is TRBV5-4 and J is TRBJ2-7, with TRBD2 matching 13 bases. The V and J ends lost 3 bases and 0 bases, in that order; junction bases with no gene match: 6. The germline gives CDR1 SGHNT, CDR2 YYREEE (reference sequence). The CDR3 is 17 amino acids. This CDR3 reads CASSSGLAGHTSYEQYF. The CDR3 DNA sequence: TGTGCCAGCAGCTCGGGACTAGCGGGACACACCTCCTACGAGCAGTACTTC.

This chain links TRBV7-3 with TRBJ1-2; TRBD1 agrees at 10 bases. Germline CDR1 and CDR2: SGHTA and FQGTGA. With V trimmed by 5 bases and J by 7 bases, 4 bases remained unmatched. The CDR3 extends over 13 amino acids. The CDR3 here is CASSQGQGSGYTF. The CDR3 DNA follows: TGTGCCAGCAGCCAGGGACAGGGGAGTGGCTACACCTTC.

The gene calls are TRBV19 and TRBJ2-5, with unresolved D. Per germline, CDR1 LNHDA and CDR2 SQIVND (reference sequence). This CDR3 comprises 12 residues. Trimming stripped 3 bases from V and 5 bases from J, with 7 bases between. CDR3 nucleotides: TGTGCCAGTAGTATGCCGGGTGAGACCCAGTACTTC. This encodes CASSMPGETQYF.

The rearrangement joins TRBV19 to TRBJ2-5, with 9 bases aligning to TRBD1. This CDR3 contains 14 residues. Germline V gives CDR1 LNHDA, CDR2 SQIVND (reference sequence). V gave up 4 bases and J gave up 5 bases; unmatched junction bases: 5. CDR3: CASSSTGTGETQYF. CDR3 bases: TGTGCCAGTAGTAGCACCGGGACAGGGGAGACCCAGTACTTC.

The chain links TRBV7-9 to TRBJ2-6; D gene unclear. V was clipped by 4 bases and J by 4 bases, with 11 bases between them. The CDR3 totals 15 residues. Germline CDR1 SEHNR, CDR2 FQNEAQ (reference sequence). CDR3 in amino acids: CASSSPGVGANVLTF. The CDR3 DNA is TGTGCCAGCAGCTCACCCGGCGTCGGGGCCAACGTCCTGACTTTC.

The V and J genes are TRBV9 and TRBJ2-5; perhaps TRBD2 as D (6 bases). V was cut by 2 bases and J by 5 bases, with 16 bases left in between. Germline V gives CDR1 SGDLS, CDR2 YYNGEE. The CDR3 has 15 amino acids. The CDR3 DNA sequence: TGTGCCAGCAGCGTGGAGGGCGGGTTCCGCGAGACCCAGTACTTC. Protein: CASSVEGGFRETQYF.

This chain links TRBV2 with TRBJ2-3, with 10 bases identical to TRBD2. V dropped 1 base and J dropped 2; count of bases not matched to a gene: 6. The germline V gene encodes CDR1 SNHLY and CDR2 FYNNEI. This CDR3 contains 17 residues. CDR3 in amino acids: CASSEGLAGDFTDTQYF. The CDR3 DNA sequence: TGTGCCAGCAGTGAAGGGCTAGCGGGGGACTTCACAGATACGCAGTATTTT.

The rearrangement uses TRBV5-4 and TRBJ1-2; TRBD1 agrees at 8 bases. The germline V gene encodes CDR1 SGHNT and CDR2 YYREEE (reference sequence). After removal of 4 bases from V and 2 bases from J, the junction contained 10 bases not matched to a gene. The CDR3 has 16 residues. The CDR3 spells CASSTRTGRENYGYTF. The CDR3 DNA sequence: TGTGCCAGCAGCACCCGGACAGGGCGAGAAAACTATGGCTACACCTTC.

The genes are TRBV5-4 and TRBJ1-1; D is possibly TRBD1 (6 bases). Trimming shortened V by 7 bases and J by 1 base, and 11 bases separated the two germline ends. This CDR3 spans 13 amino acids. Germline CDR1 and CDR2: SGHNT and YYREEE (reference sequence). CDR3 amino acids: CASATGKNTEAFF. CDR3 sequence (DNA): TGTGCCAGCGCTACAGGGAAGAACACTGAAGCTTTCTTT. The full variable domain, completed using reference TRBV5-4 and TRBJ1-1, is ETGVTQSPTHLIKTRGQQVTLRCSSQSGHNTVSWYQQALGQGPQFIFQYYREEENGRGNFPPRFSGLQFPNYSSELNVNALELDDSALYLCASATGKNTEAFFGQGTRLTVV.

This rearrangement joins TRBV15 to TRBJ1-4; D gene ambiguous. The CDR3 has 15 amino acids. V lost 0 bases, J lost 5 bases, and 10 bases lay in between. Germline loops: CDR1 LNHNV, CDR2 YYDKDF (reference sequence). The CDR3 is CATSRDLLANEKLFF. The DNA for the CDR3 is TGTGCCACCAGCAGAGATTTACTGGCAAATGAAAAACTGTTTTTT.

The chain has TRBV5-1 and TRBJ1-2; D remains unclear. V shed 1 base and J shed 3 bases, with 10 bases lying between them. This CDR3 has 14 residues. Germline V gene lookup returns CDR1 SGHRS and CDR2 YFSETQ. The CDR3 loop reads CASSLTPKDYGYTF. In nucleotides, the CDR3 is TGCGCCAGCAGCTTGACCCCCAAGGACTATGGCTACACCTTC.

The V call is TRBV5-4, the J call TRBJ2-3; D is uncertain. Deletions cut 2 bases from V and 6 bases from J, with 7 bases between. Germline V lookup: CDR1 SGHNT, CDR2 YYREEE (reference sequence). This CDR3 region has 12 residues. The CDR3 here is CASSFLIDTQYF. CDR3 DNA sequence: TGTGCCAGCAGCTTTTTAATCGATACGCAGTATTTT.

This clone was picked up one time. This chain connects TRBV2 to TRBJ2-5, with D maybe TRBD1 (6 bases). CDR1 is SNHLY, CDR2 FYNNEI, per germline. This CDR3 has 13 amino acids. Trimming pared 7 bases from V and 5 bases from J, leaving 14 bases between. The CDR3 reads CASTTQGVETQYF. The CDR3, as DNA: TGTGCCAGCACCACACAGGGCGTGGAGACCCAGTACTTC.

The V gene is TRBV7-8, the J gene TRBJ1-6; the D is unclear. The germline V and J ends were trimmed by 5 bases and 6 bases, with 17 bases remaining between them. There are 16 residues in the CDR3. Germline lookup yields CDR1 SGHVS and CDR2 FQNEAQ. The CDR3 sequence: CASSTSQFFGNSPLHF. DNA of the CDR3: TGTGCCAGCAGCACGAGTCAATTCTTCGGTAATTCACCCCTCCACTTT.